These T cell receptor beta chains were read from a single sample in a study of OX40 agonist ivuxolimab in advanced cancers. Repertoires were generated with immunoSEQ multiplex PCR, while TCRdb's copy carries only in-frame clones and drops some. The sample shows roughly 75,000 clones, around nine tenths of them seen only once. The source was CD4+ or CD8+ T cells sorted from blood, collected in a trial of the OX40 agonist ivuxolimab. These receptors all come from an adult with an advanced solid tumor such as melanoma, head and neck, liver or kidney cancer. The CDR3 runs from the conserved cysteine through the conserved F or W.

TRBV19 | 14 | CVSSRTDSNEKLFF
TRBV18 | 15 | CASSPLGLAYDEQYF
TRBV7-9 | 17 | CASTPQPGGAGTGELFF
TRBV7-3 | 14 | CASSLRGSGYEQYF
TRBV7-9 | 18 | CASSLSEGGVLGKNIQYF
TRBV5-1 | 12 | CASSHGQGGYTF
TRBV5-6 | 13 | CASSRQVNTEAFF
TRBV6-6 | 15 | CASSKDRYANNEQFF
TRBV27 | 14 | CASSPLVGLYEQYF
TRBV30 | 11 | CAWRGTARAFF
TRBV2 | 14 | CAEGRDGKVLEQYF
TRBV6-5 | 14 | CASTGGTGYGPLHF
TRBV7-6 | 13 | CASSWQGVETQYF
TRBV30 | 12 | CAWIADSYEQYF
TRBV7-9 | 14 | CASSPLAGTDTQYF
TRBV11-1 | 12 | CASSSLAGGQYF
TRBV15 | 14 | CATSGINRGGEQFF
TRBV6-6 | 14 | CASSYGGENYGYTF
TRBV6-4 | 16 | CASRLNGRQDPYEQYF
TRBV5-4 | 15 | CASSLGSGANQPQHF
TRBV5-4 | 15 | CASSLAPGSSYEQYF
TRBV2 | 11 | CASSNNQPQHF
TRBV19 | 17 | CASSPRTSGGYPYEQYF
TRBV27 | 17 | CASKPLRVDRGGTEAFF
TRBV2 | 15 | CASSVTERTQETQYF
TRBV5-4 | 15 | CASSLRGLRTDTQYF
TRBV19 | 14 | CASSIWQSTDTQYF
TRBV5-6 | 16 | CASSLRGRVSSYEQYF
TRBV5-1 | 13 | CASSLVASYEQYF
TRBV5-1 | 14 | CASSSTGPGGEQYF
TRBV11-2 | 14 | CASSATGGRQPQHF
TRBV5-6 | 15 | CASSWGTGRGYEQYF